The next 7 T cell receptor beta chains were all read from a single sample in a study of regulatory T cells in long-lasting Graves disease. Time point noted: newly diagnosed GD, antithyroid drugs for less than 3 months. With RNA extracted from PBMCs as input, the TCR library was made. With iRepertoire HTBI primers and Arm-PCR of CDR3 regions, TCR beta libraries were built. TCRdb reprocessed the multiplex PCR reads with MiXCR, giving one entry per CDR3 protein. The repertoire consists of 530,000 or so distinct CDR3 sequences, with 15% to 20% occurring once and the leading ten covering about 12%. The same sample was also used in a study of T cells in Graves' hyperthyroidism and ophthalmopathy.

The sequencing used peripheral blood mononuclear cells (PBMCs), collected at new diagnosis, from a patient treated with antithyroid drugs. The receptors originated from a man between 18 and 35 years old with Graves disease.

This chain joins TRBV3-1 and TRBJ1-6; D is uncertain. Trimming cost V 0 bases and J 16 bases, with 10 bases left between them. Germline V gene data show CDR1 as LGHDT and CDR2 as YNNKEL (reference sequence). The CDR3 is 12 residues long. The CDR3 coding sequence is TGTGCCAGCAGCCAAGATAGCCGGCCACTCCACTTT. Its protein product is CASSQDSRPLHF. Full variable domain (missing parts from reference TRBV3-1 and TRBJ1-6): DTAVSQTPKYLVTQMGNDKSIKCEQNLGHDTMYWYKQDSKKFLKIMFSYNNKELIINETVPNRFSPKSPDKAHLNLHINSLELGDSAVYFCASSQDSRPLHFGNGTRLTVT.

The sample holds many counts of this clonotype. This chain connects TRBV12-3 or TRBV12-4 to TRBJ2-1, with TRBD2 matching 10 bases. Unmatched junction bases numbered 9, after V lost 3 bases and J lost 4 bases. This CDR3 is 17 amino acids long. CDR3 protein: CASSFRTSGTLYNEQFF. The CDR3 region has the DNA TGTGCCAGCAGTTTCAGGACTAGCGGAACACTTTACAATGAGCAGTTCTTC.

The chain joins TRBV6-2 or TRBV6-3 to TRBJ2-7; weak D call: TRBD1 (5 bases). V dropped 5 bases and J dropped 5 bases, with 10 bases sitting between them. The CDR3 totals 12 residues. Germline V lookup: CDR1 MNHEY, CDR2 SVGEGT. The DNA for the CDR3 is TGTGCCAGCAGTATACAGGCCCACGAGCAGTACTTC. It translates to CASSIQAHEQYF.

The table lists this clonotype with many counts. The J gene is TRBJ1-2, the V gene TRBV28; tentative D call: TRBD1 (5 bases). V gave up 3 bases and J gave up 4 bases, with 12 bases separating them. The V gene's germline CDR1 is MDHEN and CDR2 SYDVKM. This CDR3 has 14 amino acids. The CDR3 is CASSFRQRPYGYTF. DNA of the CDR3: TGTGCCAGCAGTTTTAGACAGCGGCCCTATGGCTACACCTTC.

The CDR3 is CASSELGQGIDEQFF. In DNA form, the CDR3 reads TGTGCCAGCAGTGAATTAGGCCAGGGGATCGATGAGCAGTTCTTC. The rearrangement uses TRBV25-1 and TRBJ2-1; possible D gene TRBD1, 6 bases. V shed 1 base and J shed 8 bases, with 15 bases lying between them. CDR3 size: 15 residues. CDR1 MGHDK and CDR2 SYGVNS come from the germline V gene.

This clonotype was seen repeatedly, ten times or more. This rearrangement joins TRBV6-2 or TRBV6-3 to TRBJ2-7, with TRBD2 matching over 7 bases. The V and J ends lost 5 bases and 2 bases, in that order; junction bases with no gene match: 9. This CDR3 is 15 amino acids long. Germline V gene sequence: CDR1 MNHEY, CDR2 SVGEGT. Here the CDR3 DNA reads TGTGCCAGCAGTGAGTGGATTAGCGGGCCCTACGAGCAGTACTTC. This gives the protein CASSEWISGPYEQYF.

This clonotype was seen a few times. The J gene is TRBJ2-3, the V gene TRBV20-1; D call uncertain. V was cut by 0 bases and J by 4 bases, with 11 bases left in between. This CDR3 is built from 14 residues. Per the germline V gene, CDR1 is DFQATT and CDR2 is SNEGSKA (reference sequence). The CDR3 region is CSARDVQTPDTQYF. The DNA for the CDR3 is TGCAGTGCTAGAGATGTCCAAACCCCAGATACGCAGTATTTT.